These T cell receptor beta chains were read from a single sample in a study of blood T cell repertoires in COVID-19. Clones were sequenced by immunoSEQ multiplex PCR, and TCRdb holds only the in-frame ones, with some missing. There are about 260,000 clones in the sample; 87% occur only once, and 2.3% lies in the top ten. The specimen was peripheral blood. The source of these receptors is a woman in her forties or fifties with acute or convalescent COVID-19. Each CDR3 is given with its conserved first and last residue. The size entry is marked missing in some rows and otherwise reads once, few, many or a size class.

v_gene,abundance,j_gene,CDR3aa
TRBV28,.,TRBJ2-5,CASQGTPETQYF
TRBV11-3,.,TRBJ2-3,CASSPGTTDTQYF
TRBV19,.,TRBJ1-2,CARQGFFNYGYTF
TRBV9,.,TRBJ2-2,CASSSRRENTGELFF
TRBV5-4,.,TRBJ2-7,CASRSGTSGPYEQYF
TRBV6-6,.,TRBJ2-7,CATRPREVVYEQYF
TRBV30,.,TRBJ2-5,CAWSGAGGETQYF
TRBV6-1,.,TRBJ2-7,CASSEAPRATGDF
TRBV18,.,TRBJ2-7,CASSGRDSTYEQYF
TRBV7-2,.,TRBJ1-4,CASSLGQGVNEKLFF
TRBV21-1,.,TRBJ1-1,CASSKVDPRGSNTEAFF
TRBV24-1,.,TRBJ2-1,CATSVTGLAGVHEQFF
TRBV5-4,.,TRBJ1-6,CASSPGGGHSPLHF
TRBV5-1,.,TRBJ2-7,CASSLEGTGEQYF
TRBV11-1,.,TRBJ1-1,CASSDRDRLNTEAFF
TRBV5-1,.,TRBJ2-2,CASQATQGSGRANTGELFF
TRBV28,.,TRBJ2-3,CASSFRQGGDTQYF
TRBV6-5,.,TRBJ1-5,CAIIGTGGSQPQHF
TRBV24-1,few,TRBJ2-1,CATSDLTRESNEQFF
TRBV28,.,TRBJ2-1,CASSPAPTGEQFF
TRBV5-1,.,TRBJ1-2,CASSLYRDGYTF
TRBV4-1,.,TRBJ1-2,CASSQPSGGGAYGYTF
TRBV4-1,.,TRBJ2-1,CASSHNQGSNEQFF
TRBV10-3,.,TRBJ1-2,CAIQWTGRWVNYGYTF
TRBV28,.,TRBJ2-7,CASIRLGTNGAEQYF
TRBV4-1,.,TRBJ1-6,CASSQQGYQSPLHF
TRBV25-1,once,TRBJ2-5,CASSESGLAGVQYF
TRBV9,.,TRBJ2-1,CASSPGQGRDEQFF
TRBV4-1,.,TRBJ1-5,CASSQITGTRGNQPQHF
TRBV5-1,.,TRBJ1-5,CASSCHWGRGETSQPQHF
TRBV4-2,.,TRBJ2-7,CASSQEGRGPDEQYF
TRBV25-1,.,TRBJ1-1,CASILQQGTEAFF
TRBV5-3,.,TRBJ2-3,CARRGVEDTQYF
TRBV7-2,.,TRBJ1-4,CASSFGQNEKLFF
TRBV28,.,TRBJ2-5,CASSFLQETQYF
TRBV4-2,.,TRBJ2-3,CASSQPFTSTDTQYF
TRBV7-3,.,TRBJ2-3,CASRSTGTTDTQYF
TRBV9,.,TRBJ1-1,CASSDLRTVNTEAFF
TRBV9,.,TRBJ2-3,CASSAPYGRAATQYF
TRBV30,.,TRBJ1-6,CAWSVGGTESSPLHF